The next 8 T cell receptor beta chains were all read from a single sample in a study of CD8+CD57+ T cells in acquired aplastic anemia. Using genomic DNA as the template, TCR beta VDJ and CDR3 profiling was carried out. TCRdb re-called the reads with MiXCR, one entry per CDR3 protein. The sample has hundreds of thousands of distinct CDR3 sequences, under 40% seen once. Patients chosen for sequencing had shown CD8+CD57+ cell expansion by flow cytometry. Sequencing input: sorted CD4+, CD8+, or CD8+CD57+ T cells (not recorded which) from PBMCs. The receptor source for this set is a human donor with aplastic anemia.

V and J are TRBV19 and TRBJ1-5, with TRBD1 as a possible D gene (6 bases). The CDR3 is made up of 13 amino acids. Germline-derived CDR1 and CDR2 are LNHDA and SQIVND (reference sequence). The V end was cut by 9 bases, the J end by 7 bases, with 16 bases between. This CDR3 reads CASSLGHNQPQHF. The CDR3 DNA reads as TGTGCCAGCAGCTTGGGACATAACCAGCCCCAGCATTTT.

In its sample, this clonotype was seen a few times. A read error may produce the germline difference seen at one junction end. The gene calls are TRBV10-3 and TRBJ2-7; possible D gene TRBD2, 6 bases. CDR1 and CDR2 from the germline V gene are ENHRY and SYGVKD. The CDR3 extends over 13 amino acids. The CDR3 sequence is CASSFRGRSEQYF. The CDR3 region has the DNA TGTGCCAGCAGTTTCAGAGGGAGGTCCGAGCAGTACTTC.

This clonotype came up many times. The chain joins TRBV2 to TRBJ2-5; D is undetermined. The CDR3 loop spans 11 amino acids. Trimming stripped 4 bases from V and 6 bases from J, with 6 bases between. Germline V gene data show CDR1 as SNHLY and CDR2 as FYNNEI. The CDR3 sequence: CASSAYQTQYF. Here the CDR3 DNA reads TGTGCCAGCAGTGCCTATCAGACCCAGTACTTC.

The chain employs TRBV10-3 and TRBJ2-7; D possibly corresponds to TRBD1 (6 bases). Trimming removed 6 bases at V and 4 bases at J, with 10 bases between. Germline V gene sequence: CDR1 ENHRY, CDR2 SYGVKD. The CDR3 is 12 residues long. The CDR3 loop is CAISAQGYEQYF. The CDR3 coding sequence is TGTGCCATCAGCGCACAGGGTTACGAGCAGTACTTC.

The chain links TRBV6-1 to TRBJ1-6; 7 bases align to TRBD1. The length of the CDR3 is 14 residues. Germline loops: CDR1 MNHNS, CDR2 SASEGT. Trimming removed 11 bases from V and 1 base from J; junction bases left unmatched: 5. The CDR3 region is CAGQQGSYNSPLHF. CDR3 in DNA: TGTGCCGGTCAACAGGGGTCCTATAATTCACCCCTCCACTTT.

This clonotype was recorded many times. This CDR3 reads CASSFYRDMGNQPQHF. The CDR3 DNA sequence: TGTGCCAGCAGTTTCTACCGGGACATGGGCAATCAGCCCCAGCATTTT. This chain joins TRBV2 and TRBJ1-5; D might be TRBD1 (6 bases). Trimming took 5 bases from V and 2 from J, leaving 16 bases between them. Germline-derived CDR1 and CDR2 are SNHLY and FYNNEI. This CDR3 has 16 amino acids.

Ten or more counts support this clonotype. J is TRBJ2-3 and V is TRBV19; TRBD2 aligns across 9 bases. Germline CDR1 reads LNHDA; CDR2 reads SQIVND (reference sequence). The trim removed 5 bases at V and 6 bases at J, leaving 6 bases unmatched. The length of the CDR3 is 14 residues. CDR3 DNA: TGTGCCAGTAGTCTAGGACTAGCGTTTGATACGCAGTATTTT. Encoded protein: CASSLGLAFDTQYF.

CDR3 in amino acids: CASSFRDRGSEKLFF. DNA of the CDR3: TGCGCCAGCAGCTTCCGGGACAGGGGGAGCGAAAAACTGTTTTTT. The gene calls are TRBV5-1 and TRBJ1-4; the match to TRBD1 covers 11 bases. Looked up from germline, CDR1 is SGHRS and CDR2 is YFSETQ. The junction had 5 bases not matched to a gene; V was cut back by 2 bases and J by 8 bases. The CDR3 runs to 15 residues.